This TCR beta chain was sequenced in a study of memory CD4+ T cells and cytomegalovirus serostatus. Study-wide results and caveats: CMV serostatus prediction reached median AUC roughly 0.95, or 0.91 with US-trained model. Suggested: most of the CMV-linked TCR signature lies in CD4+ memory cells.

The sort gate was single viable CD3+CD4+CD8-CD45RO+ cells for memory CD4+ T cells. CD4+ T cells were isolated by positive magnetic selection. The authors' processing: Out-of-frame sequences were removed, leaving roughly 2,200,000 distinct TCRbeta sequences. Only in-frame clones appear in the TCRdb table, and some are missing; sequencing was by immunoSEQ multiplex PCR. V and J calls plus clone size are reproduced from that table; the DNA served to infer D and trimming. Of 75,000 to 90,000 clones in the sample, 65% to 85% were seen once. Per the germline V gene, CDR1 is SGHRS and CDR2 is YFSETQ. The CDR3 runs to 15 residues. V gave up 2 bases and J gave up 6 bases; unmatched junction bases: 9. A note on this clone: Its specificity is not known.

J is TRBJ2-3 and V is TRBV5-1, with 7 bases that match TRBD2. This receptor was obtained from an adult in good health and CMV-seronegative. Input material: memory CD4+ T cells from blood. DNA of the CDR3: TGCGCCAGCAGCTTTGTCGGCGGGGGAGTGGATACGCAGTATTTT. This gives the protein CASSFVGGGVDTQYF. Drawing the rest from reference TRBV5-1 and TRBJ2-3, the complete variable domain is KAGVTQTPRYLIKTRGQQVTLSCSPISGHRSVSWYQQTPGQGLQFLFEYFSETQRNKGNFPGRFSGRQFSNSRSEMNVSTLELGDSALYLCASSFVGGGVDTQYFGPGTRLTVL.